Listed below are T cell receptor beta chains from one sample, sequenced in a study of shared clonotypes between healthy human individuals. Produced via immunoSEQ multiplex PCR; TCRdb's table is partial and in-frame only. The data contain about 120,000 clones, under 70% of them singletons. Sequenced: memory CD8+ T cells sorted from blood. These receptors came from a woman in her twenties or thirties in good health. Both conserved end residues are part of each CDR3. A D gene is named only where the DNA matches it firmly. Clone size is shown for a subset of rows, as once, few, many or a class of expanded clone.

CDR3 protein: CAWSIGTGREKLFF
CDR3 DNA: TGTGCCTGGAGCATCGGGACAGGTCGGGAAAAACTGTTTTTT
D gene: TRBD1
J gene: TRBJ1-4
clone size: few
V gene: TRBV30

CDR3 protein: CASSLEYGQGYEQYF
CDR3 DNA: TGTGCCAGCAGCTTAGAATATGGACAGGGCTACGAGCAGTACTTC
D gene: TRBD1
J gene: TRBJ2-7
clone size: -
V gene: TRBV11-2

CDR3 protein: CASSIGATSTDTQYF
CDR3 DNA: TGTGCCAGCAGTATCGGGGCGACTAGCACAGATACGCAGTATTTT
D gene: -
J gene: TRBJ2-3
clone size: -
V gene: TRBV2

CDR3 protein: CASSQDVSGTYEQYF
CDR3 DNA: TGTGCCAGCAGCCAAGATGTGAGCGGCACCTACGAGCAGTACTTC
D gene: -
J gene: TRBJ2-7
clone size: -
V gene: TRBV4-2

CDR3 protein: CASSPAPGPLVYNEQFF
CDR3 DNA: TGTGCCAGCAGCCCCGCCCCAGGGCCGCTAGTCTACAATGAGCAGTTCTTC
D gene: -
J gene: TRBJ2-1
clone size: -
V gene: TRBV7-2

CDR3 protein: CASSDSGQSDGYTF
CDR3 DNA: TGTGCCAGCAGTGACTCCGGGCAGTCCGATGGCTACACCTTC
D gene: -
J gene: TRBJ1-2
clone size: few
V gene: TRBV6-4

CDR3 protein: CASSGASIYNEQFF
CDR3 DNA: TGTGCCAGCAGCGGGGCCTCTATCTACAATGAGCAGTTCTTC
D gene: -
J gene: TRBJ2-1
clone size: -
V gene: TRBV6-6

CDR3 protein: CASALAGGSDTQYF
CDR3 DNA: TGTGCCAGCGCCTTAGCGGGAGGGAGCGATACGCAGTATTTT
D gene: TRBD2
J gene: TRBJ2-3
clone size: -
V gene: TRBV9

CDR3 protein: CASSQGLAGCLETQYF
CDR3 DNA: TGCGCCAGCAGCCAAGGACTAGCGGGATGTCTAGAGACCCAGTACTTC
D gene: TRBD2
J gene: TRBJ2-5
clone size: -
V gene: TRBV5-1

CDR3 protein: CASSGVAGEIGELFF
CDR3 DNA: TGTGCCAGCAGCGGTGTTGCGGGAGAGATCGGGGAGCTGTTTTTT
D gene: TRBD2
J gene: TRBJ2-2
clone size: many
V gene: TRBV6-4

CDR3 protein: CASSMRFHEQYF
CDR3 DNA: TGTGCCAGTAGTATGCGTTTTCACGAGCAGTACTTC
D gene: -
J gene: TRBJ2-7
clone size: -
V gene: TRBV19

CDR3 protein: CATSPRTLNNEQFF
CDR3 DNA: TGTGCCACCAGCCCACGGACTCTGAACAATGAGCAGTTCTTC
D gene: -
J gene: TRBJ2-1
clone size: -
V gene: TRBV15

CDR3 protein: CSALAFQQFF
CDR3 DNA: TGCAGTGCCCTAGCGTTCCAGCAGTTCTTC
D gene: -
J gene: TRBJ2-1
clone size: once
V gene: TRBV20-1

CDR3 protein: CASSSPRGGATEAFF
CDR3 DNA: TGCGCCAGCAGCTCCCCCAGGGGGGGTGCGACTGAAGCTTTCTTT
D gene: TRBD1
J gene: TRBJ1-1
clone size: -
V gene: TRBV4-1

CDR3 protein: CASSQDGVPGYTF
CDR3 DNA: TGTGCCAGCAGCCAAGATGGGGTTCCAGGCTACACCTTC
D gene: -
J gene: TRBJ1-2
clone size: few
V gene: TRBV4-2

CDR3 protein: CASSPPWQGAYYGYTF
CDR3 DNA: TGTGCCAGCAGTCCCCCGTGGCAGGGGGCGTATTATGGCTACACCTTC
D gene: TRBD1
J gene: TRBJ1-2
clone size: -
V gene: TRBV28

CDR3 protein: CASSQGSVLPGQGFLEQYF
CDR3 DNA: TGTGCCAGCAGCCAAGGATCAGTACTCCCGGGACAGGGGTTTCTCGAGCAGTACTTC
D gene: TRBD1
J gene: TRBJ2-7
clone size: -
V gene: TRBV4-2